The 16 T cell receptor beta chains in this list originate from one sample, sequenced in a study of beta chain features in type 1 diabetes. Reverse transcribing all isolated RNA meant expressed TCRB transcripts were sequenced. The assay was immunoSEQ multiplex PCR, and TCRdb's table has in-frame clones only and misses some. The top ten clones hold roughly 0.74% of a sample with about 130,000 clones, about 9.2% of them seen once. Specimen: central memory CD4+ T cells from blood. The origin of the receptors is a young man in good health.

This clone showed up just a few times. The chain is built from TRBV11-3 and TRBJ2-5, with 16 positions matching TRBD2. Germline V gene sequence: CDR1 SGHNT, CDR2 YENEEA. CDR3 length: 16 amino acids. V lost 5 bases to trimming and J lost 5 bases; unmatched junction nucleotides: 5. CDR3 DNA: TGTGCCAGCAGCCCGGGACTAGCGGGGGGGCGCGAGACCCAGTACTTC. Amino acids: CASSPGLAGGRETQYF.

This clone has ten or more counts. V usage is TRBV7-9 and J usage is TRBJ2-6; a weak D match, TRBD1 (5 bases). The CDR3 totals 16 residues. V was shortened by 6 bases and J by 0 bases, with 12 bases between the two germline ends. The V gene's germline CDR1 is SEHNR and CDR2 FQNEAQ (reference sequence). The CDR3 spells CASRVRGNSGANVLTF. The CDR3 nucleotides read TGTGCCAGCAGGGTTAGGGGAAACTCTGGGGCCAACGTCCTGACTTTC.

This clone was detected a few times. V usage is TRBV11-1 and J usage is TRBJ1-2; D possibly corresponds to TRBD1 (5 bases). The germline CDR1 and CDR2 sequences are SGHAT and FQDESV (reference sequence). This CDR3 comprises 13 residues. Trimming took 5 bases from V and 6 from J, leaving 13 bases between them. CDR3 sequence (DNA): TGTGCCAGCAGCCCTCGGACGGGGGATGGCTACACCTTC. Its translation: CASSPRTGDGYTF.

J is TRBJ2-1 and V is TRBV18; 7 bases fit TRBD2. From germline, CDR1 is KGHSH and CDR2 LQKENI. This CDR3 region has 14 residues. The trim removed 5 bases at V and 6 bases at J, leaving 7 bases unmatched. CDR3 region: CASSSGTTSNEQFF. In nucleotides, the CDR3 is TGTGCCAGCTCATCCGGGACTACTTCCAATGAGCAGTTCTTC.

This clone came up a few times. This chain connects TRBV7-2 to TRBJ2-5; 11 positions agree with TRBD1. This CDR3 contains 14 residues. Trimming cost V 6 bases and J 4 bases; bases outside gene matches: 4. Per the germline V gene, CDR1 is SGHTA and CDR2 is FQGNSA. CDR3 DNA: TGTGCCAGCAGTCGGACAGGGGGCCTAGAGACCCAGTACTTC. Protein sequence: CASSRTGGLETQYF.

J is TRBJ2-1 and V is TRBV11-3; 8 bases line up with TRBD2. V was pared by 0 bases and J by 4 bases, with 5 bases of the junction left unmatched. Per the germline V gene, CDR1 is SGHNT and CDR2 is YENEEA. This CDR3 has 16 amino acids. The CDR3 is CASSLEGTSGYNEQFF. In DNA form, the CDR3 reads TGTGCCAGCAGCTTAGAAGGCACTAGCGGTTACAATGAGCAGTTCTTC.

This chain links TRBV6-5 with TRBJ1-2; no clear D. Trimming left V 7 bases short and J 5 bases short, with 14 bases between. Looked up from germline, CDR1 is MNHEY and CDR2 is SVGAGI. The CDR3 loop spans 13 amino acids. CDR3 residues: CASTVRDRYGYTF. The CDR3 DNA is TGTGCCAGCACTGTCCGGGATCGATATGGCTACACCTTC.

The V call is TRBV6-4, the J call TRBJ2-2; unclear D gene. The CDR3 extends over 16 amino acids. CDR1 and CDR2 (germline): MRHNA, SNTAGT. V was clipped by 5 bases and J by 0 bases, with 13 bases between them. The CDR3 sequence is CASSPQASANTGELFF. The CDR3 DNA is TGTGCCAGCAGTCCCCAGGCATCCGCGAACACCGGGGAGCTGTTTTTT.

This chain joins TRBV10-3 and TRBJ1-6; weak D call: TRBD1 (5 bases). V was shortened by 8 bases and J by 8 bases, with 10 bases between the two germline ends. Germline V gives CDR1 ENHRY, CDR2 SYGVKD. The length of the CDR3 is 12 residues. As DNA, the CDR3 is TGTGCCATCGGAATAGGGGATTCACCCCTCCACTTT. It is translated as CAIGIGDSPLHF.

The chain couples TRBV29-1 to TRBJ2-2; D is unresolved. The CDR3 consists of 12 residues. Deletions cut 4 bases from V and 1 base from J, with 4 bases between. Germline V gives CDR1 SQVTM, CDR2 ANQGSEA. The CDR3 region is CSVGQNTGELFF. For the CDR3, the DNA is TGCAGCGTTGGGCAGAACACCGGGGAGCTGTTTTTT.

This clone was picked up a small number of times. V and J are TRBV5-4 and TRBJ2-2, with 12 bases aligning to TRBD2. Germline V gene lookup returns CDR1 SGHNT and CDR2 YYREEE (reference sequence). The CDR3 length is 18 residues. The J segment lost 3 bases and the V segment lost 3 bases, leaving 9 bases of the junction unmatched. The CDR3 loop reads CASSSSPTSGGHTGELFF. For the CDR3, the DNA is TGTGCCAGCAGCTCGAGTCCAACTAGCGGGGGGCACACCGGGGAGCTGTTTTTT.

The chain is built from TRBV4-3 and TRBJ2-3, with 9 nucleotides matching TRBD1. The CDR3 sequence is 17 residues long. The J segment lost 0 bases and the V segment lost 3 bases, leaving 7 bases of the junction unmatched. Germline V gene lookup returns CDR1 LGHNA and CDR2 YSLEER. The CDR3 here is CASSQLWTGASTDTQYF. The CDR3 bases are TGCGCCAGCAGCCAGCTTTGGACAGGGGCTAGCACAGATACGCAGTATTTT.

The rearrangement links TRBV5-1 to TRBJ2-3; 8 bases agree with TRBD2. Germline lookup yields CDR1 SGHRS and CDR2 YFSETQ. This CDR3 is 15 amino acids long. V lost 2 bases to trimming and J lost 2 bases; unmatched junction nucleotides: 4. The chain's CDR3 is CASSFLAGTTDTQYF. CDR3 DNA sequence: TGCGCCAGCAGCTTCCTAGCGGGCACCACAGATACGCAGTATTTT.

Only a few counts were recorded for this clone. The V gene is TRBV5-1, the J gene TRBJ1-1; 8 positions match TRBD1. J gave up 5 bases and V 4 bases, and 4 bases lay outside the gene matches. Germline CDR1 SGHRS, CDR2 YFSETQ. The CDR3 contains 13 residues. The DNA for the CDR3 is TGCGCCAGCAGCCTGGACAGGGTAACTGAAGCTTTCTTT. Translating gives CASSLDRVTEAFF.

This clone was counted at least ten times. This chain connects TRBV12-5 to TRBJ2-1, with 12 bases that match TRBD2. Germline CDR1 LGHNT, CDR2 FRNRAP. V shed 7 bases and J 10 bases; nucleotides not matched to a gene: 14. The CDR3 loop spans 16 amino acids. CDR3: CASAPGTSGWGGEQFF. CDR3 DNA sequence: TGTGCTAGTGCGCCCGGGACTAGCGGGTGGGGCGGGGAGCAGTTCTTC.

This clone has at least ten counts. The chain combines TRBV5-1 with TRBJ1-6; D may be TRBD1 (6 bases). The V gene's germline CDR1 is SGHRS and CDR2 YFSETQ. Trimming stripped 0 bases from V and 10 bases from J, with 11 bases between. The CDR3 has 14 residues. The CDR3 loop reads CASSLVAGESPLHF. CDR3 sequence (DNA): TGCGCCAGCAGCTTGGTAGCAGGGGAATCACCCCTCCACTTT. Filled out from reference TRBV5-1 and TRBJ1-6, the complete variable domain reads KAGVTQTPRYLIKTRGQQVTLSCSPISGHRSVSWYQQTPGQGLQFLFEYFSETQRNKGNFPGRFSGRQFSNSRSEMNVSTLELGDSALYLCASSLVAGESPLHFGNGTRLTVT.